Below are 19 T cell receptor beta chains sequenced from a single sample in a study of shared clonotypes between healthy human individuals. The method was immunoSEQ multiplex PCR; TCRdb's version includes in-frame clones alone and lacks a portion of them. The sample includes about 450,000 clones, roughly 78% of them seen just once. Material: PBMCs. Receptor source: a woman aged 40 to 50 in good health. Some clones in this sample may be carry-over from other donors' samples.

This sequence joins TRBV2 and TRBJ1-4, with no clear D. The germline gives CDR1 SNHLY, CDR2 FYNNEI. Trimming took 6 bases from V and 8 from J, leaving 16 bases between them. The CDR3 extends over 14 amino acids. The CDR3 region is CASRVWASKEKLFF. The CDR3 DNA follows: TGTGCCAGCAGGGTGTGGGCCTCGAAGGAAAAACTGTTTTTT.

This chain joins TRBV19 and TRBJ2-5, with unresolved D. CDR1 and CDR2 from the germline V gene are LNHDA and SQIVND (reference sequence). V dropped 5 bases and J dropped 1 base, with 8 bases sitting between them. This CDR3 has 13 residues. The CDR3 nucleotides are TGTGCCAGTAGTTCCGGGCCCCAAGAGACCCAGTACTTC. This encodes CASSSGPQETQYF.

The gene calls are TRBV28 and TRBJ2-7, with a possible D match to TRBD1 (5 bases). V dropped 2 bases and J dropped 0 bases, with 8 bases sitting between them. This CDR3 contains 14 residues. Germline lookup yields CDR1 MDHEN and CDR2 SYDVKM. As DNA, the CDR3 is TGTGCCAGCAGTTTAATGGGGCCCTCCTACGAGCAGTACTTC. Translating it yields CASSLMGPSYEQYF.

The chain links TRBV18 to TRBJ2-7, with 8 nucleotides matching TRBD2. The CDR3 is made up of 15 amino acids. Germline lookup yields CDR1 KGHSH and CDR2 LQKENI. V trimming: 3 bases; J trimming: 2 bases; junction bases outside the gene matches: 6. The CDR3 nucleotides are TGTGCCAGCTCACCGAAGGCGGGAGGCGCCTACGAGCAGTACTTC. It translates to CASSPKAGGAYEQYF.

The chain couples TRBV5-4 to TRBJ1-5; no firm D call. V was pared by 1 base and J by 0 bases, with 5 bases between. Germline V gene lookup returns CDR1 SGHNT and CDR2 YYREEE (reference sequence). The length of the CDR3 is 14 residues. The CDR3 DNA reads as TGTGCCAGCAGCTTGATGGGTAGCAATCAGCCCCAGCATTTT. Protein sequence: CASSLMGSNQPQHF.

CDR3 in DNA: TGTGCCACCAGCAGAGATGTGTACGGGGAGCTGTTTTTT. Translating it yields CATSRDVYGELFF. V usage is TRBV15 and J usage is TRBJ2-2, with D unresolved. The CDR3 loop spans 13 amino acids. V lost 0 bases and J 7 bases, leaving 6 bases between the germline ends. Per germline, CDR1 LNHNV and CDR2 YYDKDF (reference sequence).

The V call is TRBV27, the J call TRBJ2-5, with 7 bases fitting TRBD1. With 8 bases clipped from V and 3 bases from J, the junction kept 15 bases outside the gene matches. This CDR3 has 16 residues. CDR1 is MNHEY and CDR2 is SMNVEV in the germline V gene (reference sequence). The CDR3 region is CASASYGTVNEETQYF. In DNA form, the CDR3 reads TGTGCCAGCGCTTCGTATGGGACAGTCAATGAAGAGACCCAGTACTTC.

The V gene is TRBV2, the J gene TRBJ2-7; TRBD1 might be the D (6 bases). Trimming cost V 5 bases and J 7 bases, with 12 bases left between them. The CDR3 has 12 amino acids. Germline V gene data show CDR1 as SNHLY and CDR2 as FYNNEI. The CDR3 region is CASSTDSREQYF. CDR3 sequence (DNA): TGTGCCAGCAGTACGGACAGCCGGGAGCAGTACTTC. Together with reference TRBV2 and TRBJ2-7, the CDR3 gives the full variable domain: EPEVTQTPSHQVTQMGQEVILRCVPISNHLYFYWYRQILGQKVEFLVSFYNNEISEKSEIFDDQFSVERPDGSNFTLKIRSTKLEDSAMYFCASSTDSREQYFGPGTRLTVT.

The V call is TRBV7-2, the J call TRBJ2-7; 10 bases are a match to TRBD1. The CDR3 runs to 14 residues. The germline V gene has CDR1 SGHTA and CDR2 FQGNSA. With 5 bases clipped from V and 4 bases from J, the junction kept 5 bases outside the gene matches. Here the CDR3 reads CASSRDRGGYEQYF. CDR3 coding DNA: TGTGCCAGCAGCCGGGACAGGGGAGGATACGAGCAGTACTTC.

The rearrangement links TRBV18 to TRBJ2-1, with D unclear. This CDR3 spans 11 amino acids. The germline V gene encodes CDR1 KGHSH and CDR2 LQKENI. V was pared by 6 bases and J by 2 bases, with 2 bases between. In DNA, the CDR3 is TGTGCCAGCTCGGCCTACAATGAGCAGTTCTTC. Translating it yields CASSAYNEQFF.

This sequence joins TRBV6-6 and TRBJ1-1, with D perhaps TRBD1 (6 bases). The CDR3 extends over 14 amino acids. Germline V lookup: CDR1 MNHNY, CDR2 SVGAGI (reference sequence). V lost 6 bases to trimming and J lost 4 bases, with 15 bases between them. The CDR3 region is CASRYEQGGTEAFF. The CDR3 bases are TGTGCCAGCAGGTACGAACAGGGAGGCACTGAAGCTTTCTTT.

With regard to this clone: The identical CDR3 is also encoded by other nucleotide sequences in the sample. This sequence joins TRBV5-1 and TRBJ2-7; no firm D call. Trimming cost V 2 bases and J 0 bases, with 6 bases left between them. Germline V lookup: CDR1 SGHRS, CDR2 YFSETQ. The CDR3 spans 13 residues. CDR3 loop: CASSLPSSYEQYF. CDR3 DNA sequence: TGCGCCAGCAGCTTACCCAGCTCCTACGAGCAGTACTTC.

The chain joins TRBV4-1 to TRBJ2-7; TRBD2 agrees at 10 bases. Trimming at V came to 6 bases and at J to 5 bases, leaving 7 bases not matched to a gene. The CDR3 extends over 14 amino acids. Germline V gene lookup returns CDR1 MGHRA and CDR2 YSYEKL. The CDR3 reads CASRRSGRADEQYF. The CDR3 DNA reads TGCGCCAGCAGGAGAAGCGGGAGGGCCGACGAGCAGTACTTC.

This chain uses TRBV28 with TRBJ1-1; tentatively, D is TRBD1 (6 bases). CDR1 MDHEN and CDR2 SYDVKM come from the germline V gene. The CDR3 is made up of 13 amino acids. V lost 6 bases and J 4 bases, leaving 12 bases between the germline ends. DNA for the CDR3: TGTGCCAGCAGCCGCAGGGGTGGCACTGAAGCTTTCTTT. It encodes CASSRRGGTEAFF.

The genes are TRBV9 and TRBJ2-3, with D possibly called TRBD1 or TRBD2 (5 bases each). Per the germline V gene, CDR1 is SGDLS and CDR2 is YYNGEE. V was pared by 0 bases and J by 4 bases, with 9 bases between. This CDR3 spans 14 amino acids. DNA for the CDR3: TGTGCCAGCAGCGTAGGGGGGAGAGCAGATACGCAGTATTTT. As protein: CASSVGGRADTQYF.

The chain employs TRBV20-1 and TRBJ1-1; D not resolved. V was pared by 6 bases and J by 8 bases, with 10 bases between. Germline V gives CDR1 DFQATT, CDR2 SNEGSKA (reference sequence). The CDR3 covers 10 residues. The CDR3 protein is CSASRAEAFF. The CDR3 DNA sequence: TGCAGTGCGTCAAGGGCGGAAGCTTTCTTT.

The chain combines TRBV13 with TRBJ2-7, with TRBD2 identical over 8 bases. Germline loops: CDR1 PRHDT, CDR2 FYEKMQ (reference sequence). The CDR3 runs 15 residues. The junction had 4 bases not matched to a gene; V was cut back by 2 bases and J by 1 base. In nucleotides, the CDR3 is TGTGCCAGCAGCTTACGTACTAGCGGTTCCTACGAGCAGTACTTC. Translating it yields CASSLRTSGSYEQYF.

This clone was seen a few times. The chain links TRBV10-2 to TRBJ2-2, with a weak D call TRBD2 (6 bases). Per the germline V gene, CDR1 is WSHSY and CDR2 is SAAADI. Trimming shortened V by 7 bases and J by 6 bases, and 24 bases separated the two germline ends. The length of the CDR3 is 17 residues. This CDR3 reads CASIIGGLRATSGELFF. CDR3 DNA sequence: TGCGCCAGCATTATTGGGGGGTTGAGGGCAACATCCGGGGAGCTGTTTTTT.

Remarks on this clone: One end of the junction fails to match germline, which may point to a read error. The chain is built from TRBV18 and TRBJ1-1, with D possibly matching TRBD1 (5 bases). The germline V gene has CDR1 KGHSH and CDR2 LQKENI. This CDR3 comprises 15 residues. The DNA of the CDR3 is TGTGCCAGCTCGCCACCGACCCAGGGGAACACTGAAGCTTTCTTT. Its protein product is CASSPPTQGNTEAFF.